One and the same sample provided the 18 T cell receptor beta chains below, sequenced in a study of cytomegalovirus exposure and HLA in healthy donors. PCR used 60 Vbeta primers and 13 Jbeta primers. Profiling relied on immunoSEQ multiplex PCR, and the TCRdb table lists in-frame clones only, not all of them. The ten most abundant clones cover about 3.5% of a sample with 120,000 or so clones. Source material: PBMCs. The source is a man younger than 35 in good health and CMV-seronegative.

The rearrangement uses TRBV7-6 and TRBJ2-7; D perhaps matches TRBD2 (7 bases). Germline loops: CDR1 SGHVS, CDR2 FNYEAQ. This CDR3 is built from 14 residues. With 1 base removed from V and 6 bases from J, the gap between germline ends came to 13 bases. The CDR3, as DNA: TGTGCCAGCAGCTTAGGAGGGGGGGGAGGCGAGCAGTACTTC. Protein: CASSLGGGGGEQYF.

The chain combines TRBV7-9 with TRBJ2-7; 11 bases fit TRBD2. The trim removed 3 bases at V and 7 bases at J, leaving 5 bases unmatched. Germline CDR1 SEHNR, CDR2 FQNEAQ (reference sequence). The CDR3 sequence is 14 residues long. The chain's CDR3 is CASSLTSGMREQYF. The DNA for the CDR3 is TGTGCCAGCAGCTTGACTAGCGGGATGAGAGAGCAGTACTTC. The full variable domain, rest sourced from reference TRBV7-9 and TRBJ2-7, is DTGVSQNPRHKITKRGQNVTFRCDPISEHNRLYWYRQTLGQGPEFLTYFQNEAQLEKSRLLSDRFSAERPKGSFSTLEIQRTEQGDSAMYLCASSLTSGMREQYFGPGTRLTVT.

The chain has TRBV19 and TRBJ2-5; 7 nucleotides match TRBD2. There are 13 residues in the CDR3. V was clipped by 7 bases and J by 6 bases; unmatched bases: 8. CDR1 LNHDA and CDR2 SQIVND come from the germline V gene (reference sequence). The CDR3 coding sequence is TGTGCCAGTACAGGGCGGGAGCCGAAGACCCAGTACTTC. It translates to CASTGREPKTQYF. Complete variable domain (other parts from reference TRBV19 and TRBJ2-5): DGGITQSPKYLFRKEGQNVTLSCEQNLNHDAMYWYRQDPGQGLRLIYYSQIVNDFQKGDIAEGYSVSREKKESFPLTVTSAQKNPTAFYLCASTGREPKTQYFGPGTRLLVL.

The V gene is TRBV11-2, the J gene TRBJ1-6; 8 bases are shared with TRBD1. With V trimmed by 4 bases and J by 3 bases, 5 bases remained unmatched. The CDR3 runs 16 residues. From germline, CDR1 is SGHAT and CDR2 FQNNGV. CDR3 protein: CASSSPDRGYNSPLHF. In nucleotides, the CDR3 is TGTGCCAGCAGCTCCCCCGACAGGGGCTATAATTCACCCCTCCACTTT.

This sequence joins TRBV14 and TRBJ2-7; the match to TRBD1 covers 7 bases. The CDR3 covers 16 residues. Trimming took 3 bases from V and 1 from J; bases not matched to a gene: 9. In germline, CDR1 is SGHDN, CDR2 FVKESK. This CDR3 is CASSQGTGAKSYEQYF. The CDR3 DNA is TGTGCCAGCAGCCAGGGTACAGGGGCGAAGTCCTACGAGCAGTACTTC.

The V gene is TRBV7-8, the J gene TRBJ1-6, with D perhaps TRBD1 (6 bases). V was cut by 0 bases and J by 11 bases, with 17 bases left in between. Germline CDR1 SGHVS, CDR2 FQNEAQ. This CDR3 is built from 16 residues. Written as DNA, the CDR3 is TGTGCCAGCAGCTTAGCGGGAGGGACACAGAAGACACCCCTCCACTTT. Protein sequence: CASSLAGGTQKTPLHF.

The chain employs TRBV28 and TRBJ1-3; weak D call: TRBD1 (6 bases). Germline lookup yields CDR1 MDHEN and CDR2 SYDVKM. The CDR3 runs to 14 residues. Trimming removed 4 bases at V and 2 bases at J, with 9 bases between. CDR3 DNA: TGTGCCAGCAGTTCATCAGGGGCTGGAAACACCATATATTTT. Amino acid sequence: CASSSSGAGNTIYF.

This chain connects TRBV18 to TRBJ1-2, with TRBD1 matching over 9 bases. The CDR3 is made up of 13 amino acids. Trimming removed 3 bases from V and 8 bases from J; junction bases left unmatched: 4. Germline CDR1 reads KGHSH; CDR2 reads LQKENI. The CDR3 DNA reads TGTGCCAGCTCACCGACAGGGGGGGACGGCTACACCTTC. This translates into CASSPTGGDGYTF. The whole variable domain, filled in from reference TRBV18 and TRBJ1-2, reads NAGVMQNPRHLVRRRGQEARLRCSPMKGHSHVYWYRQLPEEGLKFMVYLQKENIIDESGMPKERFSAEFPKEGPSILRIQQVVRGDSAAYFCASSPTGGDGYTFGSGTRLTVV.

The chain recombines TRBV27 with TRBJ1-3, with 8 nucleotides matching TRBD1. Germline CDR1 is MNHEY and CDR2 is SMNVEV (reference sequence). CDR3 size: 14 residues. With 4 bases clipped from V and 2 bases from J, the junction kept 1 base outside the gene matches. Written as DNA, the CDR3 is TGTGCCAGCAGTTCGACAGGGGCTGGAAACACCATATATTTT. It is translated as CASSSTGAGNTIYF.

CDR3 in amino acids: CASSLVAGGNTIYF. The CDR3, as DNA: TGCGCCAGCAGCTTGGTCGCAGGGGGAAACACCATATATTTT. The V gene is TRBV5-1, the J gene TRBJ1-3; tentative D call: TRBD1 (5 bases). This CDR3 is built from 14 residues. Germline values: CDR1 SGHRS, CDR2 YFSETQ. Deletions cut 0 bases from V and 4 bases from J, with 8 bases between.

This chain uses TRBV2 with TRBJ2-7; D possibly corresponds to TRBD2 (6 bases). With 7 bases removed from V and 2 bases from J, the gap between germline ends came to 15 bases. This CDR3 is built from 14 residues. Germline-derived CDR1 and CDR2 are SNHLY and FYNNEI. The CDR3 DNA is TGTGCCAGCATTGGAGGGAGTAAGGCCTACGAGCAGTACTTC. Translated, it gives CASIGGSKAYEQYF.

V usage is TRBV30 and J usage is TRBJ1-1; D not certain. V was trimmed by 2 bases and J by 7 bases, leaving 14 bases between them. CDR1 is GTSNPN, CDR2 SVGIG, per germline (reference sequence). The CDR3 totals 13 residues. The CDR3 DNA reads as TGTGCCTGGAGTCCCGGCAGGCGTATTGAAGCTTTCTTT. Protein product: CAWSPGRRIEAFF. Combining the CDR3 with reference TRBV30 and TRBJ1-1 gives the whole variable domain SQTIHQWPATLVQPVGSPLSLECTVEGTSNPNLYWYRQAAGRGLQLLFYSVGIGQISSEVPQNLSASRPQDRQFILSSKKLLLSDSGFYLCAWSPGRRIEAFFGQGTRLTVV.

This chain uses TRBV7-9 with TRBJ2-5; D is unclear. There are 12 residues in the CDR3. Germline V gene data show CDR1 as SEHNR and CDR2 as FQNEAQ (reference sequence). V was pared by 0 bases and J by 4 bases, with 3 bases between. The CDR3 loop reads CASSLARETQYF. Here the CDR3 DNA reads TGTGCCAGCAGCTTAGCCAGAGAGACCCAGTACTTC.

The genes are TRBV11-2 and TRBJ2-7; 7 bases line up with TRBD1. The V gene's germline CDR1 is SGHAT and CDR2 FQNNGV. Losses at the gene ends were 4 bases for V and 2 bases for J; bases not matched to a gene: 5. The CDR3 sequence is 14 residues long. Here the CDR3 DNA reads TGTGCCAGCAGCTCTCGGGACAGTCCCTACGAGCAGTACTTC. Its translation: CASSSRDSPYEQYF. The full variable domain, its missing parts supplied by reference TRBV11-2 and TRBJ2-7, is EAGVAQSPRYKIIEKRQSVAFWCNPISGHATLYWYQQILGQGPKLLIQFQNNGVVDDSQLPKDRFSAERLKGVDSTLKIQPAKLEDSAVYLCASSSRDSPYEQYFGPGTRLTVT.

The chain carries TRBV6-1 and TRBJ2-2; a weak D match, TRBD2 (6 bases). CDR3 length equals 14 residues. With 8 bases removed from V and 3 bases from J, the gap between germline ends came to 13 bases. Germline assignment: CDR1 MNHNS and CDR2 SASEGT. The CDR3 protein is CASAMEGYTGELFF. As DNA, the CDR3 is TGTGCCAGCGCTATGGAGGGATACACCGGGGAGCTGTTTTTT.

This chain uses TRBV28 with TRBJ2-7; possibly TRBD2 for D (7 bases). Trimming pared 2 bases from V and 6 bases from J, leaving 20 bases between. From germline, CDR1 is MDHEN and CDR2 SYDVKM. The CDR3 extends over 16 amino acids. For the CDR3, the DNA is TGTGCCAGCAGTTTAATTCAGCGGGGACCCAGGGGCGAGCAGTACTTC. It encodes CASSLIQRGPRGEQYF.

The chain's CDR3 is CASSVAGATAGELFF. The DNA for the CDR3 is TGTGCCAGCAGCGTAGCGGGAGCAACGGCCGGGGAGCTGTTTTTT. The V call is TRBV9, the J call TRBJ2-2, with a possible D match to TRBD2 (6 bases). The CDR3 is 15 residues long. Trimming took off 0 bases at V and 6 bases at J, with 12 bases between the two ends. The germline V gene encodes CDR1 SGDLS and CDR2 YYNGEE.

V usage is TRBV19 and J usage is TRBJ2-7; 9 bases are shared with TRBD1. Trimming at V came to 1 base and at J to 7 bases, leaving 5 bases not matched to a gene. Germline loops: CDR1 LNHDA, CDR2 SQIVND (reference sequence). This CDR3 contains 14 residues. The CDR3 DNA reads TGTGCCAGTAGTATAGGGACAGGGGAGTGGGAGCAGTACTTC. Protein product: CASSIGTGEWEQYF. The entire variable domain, with the rest obtained from reference TRBV19 and TRBJ2-7, is as follows: DGGITQSPKYLFRKEGQNVTLSCEQNLNHDAMYWYRQDPGQGLRLIYYSQIVNDFQKGDIAEGYSVSREKKESFPLTVTSAQKNPTAFYLCASSIGTGEWEQYFGPGTRLTVT.